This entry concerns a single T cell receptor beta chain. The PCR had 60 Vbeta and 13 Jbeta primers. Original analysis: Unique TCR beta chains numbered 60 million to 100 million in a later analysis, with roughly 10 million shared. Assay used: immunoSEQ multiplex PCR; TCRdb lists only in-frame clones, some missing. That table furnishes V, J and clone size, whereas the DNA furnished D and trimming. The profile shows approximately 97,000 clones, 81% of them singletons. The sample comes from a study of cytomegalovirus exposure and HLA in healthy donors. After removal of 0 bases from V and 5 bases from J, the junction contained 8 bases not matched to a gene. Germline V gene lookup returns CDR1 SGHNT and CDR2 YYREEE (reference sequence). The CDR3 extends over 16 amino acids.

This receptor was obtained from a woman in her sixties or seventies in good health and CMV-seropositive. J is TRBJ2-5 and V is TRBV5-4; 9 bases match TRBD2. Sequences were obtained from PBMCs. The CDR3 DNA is TGTGCCAGCAGCTTGGGAGGCGGGAGGGCCGCTGAGACCCAGTACTTC. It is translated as CASSLGGGRAAETQYF.